This TCR beta chain was recovered during a study of lymphopenia after photon versus proton radiotherapy. TCRdb keeps only in-frame clones here, not all; method: immunoSEQ multiplex PCR. The sample lists around 17,000 clones; 65% to 90% were seen once. Germline V CDR1 and CDR2: LNHDA, SQIVND (reference sequence). This CDR3 spans 14 amino acids. V was cut by 4 bases and J by 2 bases, with 12 bases left in between. V and J are TRBV19 and TRBJ2-7; a weak D match, TRBD2 (6 bases). This TCR was sampled from a man aged 70-80 years with pancreatic cancer. The sample was peripheral blood, taken from a patient treated with proton-based radiotherapy. In DNA, the CDR3 is TGTGCCAGTAGTACAGGGAGGCTGGCCTACGAGCAGTACTTC. It encodes CASSTGRLAYEQYF. Combining the CDR3 with reference TRBV19 and TRBJ2-7 gives the whole variable domain DGGITQSPKYLFRKEGQNVTLSCEQNLNHDAMYWYRQDPGQGLRLIYYSQIVNDFQKGDIAEGYSVSREKKESFPLTVTSAQKNPTAFYLCASSTGRLAYEQYFGPGTRLTVT.